This entry lists 31 T cell receptor beta chains sequenced from one sample in a study of cytomegalovirus exposure and HLA in healthy donors. The PCR made use of 60 Vbeta and 13 Jbeta primers. Measured with immunoSEQ multiplex PCR; TCRdb has only the in-frame clones, and not every one. The sample holds 30,000 to 40,000 clones; 60% to 75% are singletons and the top ten take roughly 4%. The sequencing sample was made of PBMCs. Receptor source: a man between 35 and 55 years old in good health and CMV-seronegative.

This chain uses TRBV27 with TRBJ1-2; weak D call: TRBD1 (6 bases). V lost 1 base and J lost 6, with 12 bases in between. This CDR3 is 14 amino acids long. CDR1 MNHEY and CDR2 SMNVEV come from the germline V gene (reference sequence). The CDR3 DNA reads as TGTGCCAGCAGTTTATTACAGGGTCGACATGGCTACACCTTC. Amino acids: CASSLLQGRHGYTF.

DNA for the CDR3: TGTGCCAGCAGCCAAATCGAGATAGGGGATGAAAAACTGTTTTTT. Its protein product is CASSQIEIGDEKLFF. The rearrangement uses TRBV16 and TRBJ1-4, with D maybe TRBD1 (5 bases). Germline V gene data show CDR1 as KGHSY and CDR2 as FQNENV. The CDR3 runs 15 residues. V lost 2 bases and J 6 bases, leaving 13 bases between the germline ends.

The genes are TRBV5-6 and TRBJ1-1, with a weak D call TRBD1 (6 bases). Trimming shortened V by 0 bases and J by 2 bases, and 8 bases separated the two germline ends. This CDR3 region has 14 residues. Germline-derived CDR1 and CDR2 are SGHDT and YYEEEE. The chain's CDR3 is CASSLGGPNTEAFF. The CDR3 DNA sequence: TGTGCCAGCAGCTTGGGGGGGCCTAACACTGAAGCTTTCTTT.

CDR3 sequence reads: CASSRSGGAYEQYF. The CDR3 DNA sequence: TGTGCCAGCAGCCGAAGCGGGGGGGCCTACGAGCAGTACTTC. The chain recombines TRBV6-5 with TRBJ2-7; 10 positions match TRBD2. The CDR3 has 14 amino acids. With 6 bases clipped from V and 2 bases from J, the junction kept 4 bases outside the gene matches. The germline gives CDR1 MNHEY, CDR2 SVGAGI.

This clone was detected only a few times. The gene calls are TRBV20-1 and TRBJ2-5, with D possibly matching TRBD2 (5 bases). V was pared by 6 bases and J by 3 bases, with 8 bases between. This CDR3 region has 11 residues. The V gene's germline CDR1 is DFQATT and CDR2 SNEGSKA (reference sequence). As DNA, the CDR3 is TGCAGTGCGGTGGAGGAAGAGACCCAGTACTTC. This encodes CSAVEEETQYF.

This clone was counted once. The J gene is TRBJ1-1, the V gene TRBV7-6; D perhaps matches TRBD1 (5 bases). Germline V gene lookup returns CDR1 SGHVS and CDR2 FNYEAQ. CDR3 length equals 14 residues. The V and J ends lost 1 base and 1 base respectively, with 7 bases between them. As DNA, the CDR3 is TGTGCCAGCAGCTTAGGAACAGGGAACACTGAAGCTTTCTTT. Translating it yields CASSLGTGNTEAFF.

The V gene is TRBV11-3, the J gene TRBJ2-7; D possibly corresponds to TRBD2 (6 bases). V lost 1 base and J 2 bases, leaving 15 bases between the germline ends. From germline, CDR1 is SGHNT and CDR2 YENEEA. CDR3 length equals 16 residues. CDR3 in amino acids: CASSLGPRGAPYEQYF. CDR3 nucleotides: TGTGCCAGCAGCTTAGGCCCCCGCGGGGCCCCCTACGAGCAGTACTTC.

This chain connects TRBV4-3 to TRBJ2-1; no clear D gene. V gave up 1 base and J gave up 4 bases, with 14 bases separating them. Germline CDR1 reads LGHNA; CDR2 reads YSLEER. The CDR3 has 16 amino acids. CDR3 protein: CASSQVGLGGYNEQFF. The DNA for the CDR3 is TGCGCCAGCAGCCAAGTCGGCCTCGGCGGATACAATGAGCAGTTCTTC.

V and J are TRBV6-4 and TRBJ2-3; D is possibly TRBD1 (6 bases). The CDR3 extends over 14 amino acids. From germline, CDR1 is MRHNA and CDR2 SNTAGT. V was shortened by 2 bases and J by 2 bases, with 8 bases between the two germline ends. CDR3 region: CASSDRGNTDTQYF. The DNA of the CDR3 is TGTGCCAGCAGTGACAGGGGGAACACAGATACGCAGTATTTT.

The gene calls are TRBV25-1 and TRBJ2-2; maybe TRBD2 (5 bases). CDR3 length: 16 residues. Germline V gene data show CDR1 as MGHDK and CDR2 as SYGVNS. The ends were cut back, 4 bases at V and 6 bases at J, with 18 bases in the middle. In nucleotides, the CDR3 is TGTGCCAGCAGTGCCCTAGACTCGAGGGATCCCGGGGAGCTGTTTTTT. Its translation: CASSALDSRDPGELFF.

The table lists this clone with a few counts. The rearrangement links TRBV5-6 to TRBJ2-5; tentative D call: TRBD2 (5 bases). Germline V CDR1 and CDR2: SGHDT, YYEEEE. This CDR3 contains 15 residues. Trimming shortened V by 0 bases and J by 4 bases, and 13 bases separated the two germline ends. The chain's CDR3 is CASSLVARGSETQYF. Here the CDR3 DNA reads TGTGCCAGCAGCTTGGTCGCTCGGGGTTCAGAGACCCAGTACTTC.

This clone was seen only a few times. The chain recombines TRBV6-5 with TRBJ2-6; D uncertain. The length of the CDR3 is 15 residues. CDR1 and CDR2 from the germline V gene are MNHEY and SVGAGI. The ends were cut back, 5 bases at V and 0 bases at J, with 8 bases in the middle. CDR3 nucleotides: TGTGCCAGCAGTCTGTCGAGCTCTGGGGCCAACGTCCTGACTTTC. Translation: CASSLSSSGANVLTF.

The V call is TRBV19, the J call TRBJ1-2; D is uncertain. This CDR3 region has 13 residues. V lost 4 bases, J lost 0 bases, and 6 bases lay in between. Germline V lookup: CDR1 LNHDA, CDR2 SQIVND (reference sequence). Written as DNA, the CDR3 is TGTGCCAGTAGTAACGGGGCTAACTATGGCTACACCTTC. This sequence encodes CASSNGANYGYTF.

The chain couples TRBV27 to TRBJ2-3, with a weak D call TRBD1 (5 bases). The CDR3 runs to 13 residues. V lost 3 bases to trimming and J lost 5 bases, with 9 bases between them. Germline CDR1 is MNHEY and CDR2 is SMNVEV (reference sequence). CDR3 DNA: TGTGCCAGCAGTTTCTCAGGGATAGATACGCAGTATTTT. Protein: CASSFSGIDTQYF.

The rearrangement links TRBV2 to TRBJ2-5; D remains unclear. The CDR3 has 15 residues. With 4 bases removed from V and 1 base from J, the gap between germline ends came to 13 bases. Germline CDR1 and CDR2: SNHLY and FYNNEI. Here the CDR3 reads CASSADILTQETQYF. CDR3 nucleotides: TGTGCCAGCAGTGCTGACATACTTACCCAAGAGACCCAGTACTTC.

The chain couples TRBV28 to TRBJ1-2, with 10 bases lining up with TRBD1. The CDR3 has 16 residues. J lost 8 bases, V lost 2 bases, and 11 bases had no gene match. Germline CDR1 MDHEN, CDR2 SYDVKM. The CDR3 sequence: CASSLGGPGTGAGYTF. CDR3 nucleotide sequence: TGTGCCAGCAGTTTAGGGGGTCCCGGGACAGGGGCCGGCTACACCTTC.

The chain couples TRBV6-5 to TRBJ1-5; TRBD1 is a possible D gene (6 bases). There are 14 residues in the CDR3. Trimming removed 6 bases at V and 3 bases at J, with 12 bases between. Germline V gene sequence: CDR1 MNHEY, CDR2 SVGAGI. For the CDR3, the DNA is TGTGCCAGCAGCCTGTACAGGGACAATCAGCCCCAGCATTTT. Translation: CASSLYRDNQPQHF.

This rearrangement joins TRBV2 to TRBJ1-4; 8 bases fit TRBD1. With V trimmed by 2 bases and J by 8 bases, 4 bases remained unmatched. Germline CDR1 is SNHLY and CDR2 is FYNNEI. The CDR3 has 14 amino acids. CDR3: CASSERDRREKLFF. CDR3 sequence (DNA): TGTGCCAGCAGTGAAAGGGACAGGCGAGAAAAACTGTTTTTT.

The rearrangement uses TRBV6-6 and TRBJ1-1; no reliable D call. The CDR3 has 13 residues. Germline V gene data show CDR1 as MNHNY and CDR2 as SVGAGI (reference sequence). V lost 2 bases, J lost 4 bases, and 8 bases lay in between. The DNA for the CDR3 is TGTGCCAGCAGTTACGAGGTGGGCACTGAAGCTTTCTTT. It is translated as CASSYEVGTEAFF.

The rearrangement joins TRBV30 to TRBJ1-5, with no clear D. Germline-derived CDR1 and CDR2 are GTSNPN and SVGIG (reference sequence). Trimming stripped 3 bases from V and 3 bases from J, with 9 bases between. The CDR3 is made up of 13 amino acids. The DNA of the CDR3 is TGTGCCTGGAGCTTGAGGGACAATCAGCCCCAGCATTTT. Amino acid sequence: CAWSLRDNQPQHF.

The rearrangement uses TRBV7-2 and TRBJ2-3; TRBD1 matches 7 bases. The trim removed 4 bases at V and 4 bases at J, leaving 11 bases unmatched. The germline gives CDR1 SGHTA, CDR2 FQGNSA. This CDR3 has 16 residues. The CDR3 protein is CASSSGTVTSADTQYF. The CDR3 nucleotides read TGTGCCAGCAGCTCTGGGACAGTTACTAGTGCAGATACGCAGTATTTT.

V is TRBV5-1 and J is TRBJ1-2; TRBD1 agrees at 9 bases. Germline V gene sequence: CDR1 SGHRS, CDR2 YFSETQ. The CDR3 sequence is 14 residues long. With 0 bases clipped from V and 8 bases from J, the junction kept 5 bases outside the gene matches. CDR3 sequence reads: CASSLGWTGEGYTF. CDR3 nucleotide sequence: TGCGCCAGCAGCTTGGGATGGACAGGGGAGGGCTACACCTTC.

The chain links TRBV7-2 to TRBJ1-1; D possibly corresponds to TRBD1 (5 bases). Deletions cut 1 base from V and 6 bases from J, with 9 bases between. The CDR3 totals 13 residues. Germline-derived CDR1 and CDR2 are SGHTA and FQGNSA. This CDR3 reads CASSLDRRSEAFF. DNA of the CDR3: TGTGCCAGCAGCTTAGACAGGCGGTCTGAAGCTTTCTTT.

This chain links TRBV30 with TRBJ2-2; maybe TRBD1 (5 bases). The CDR3 totals 13 residues. V lost 1 base and J 3 bases, leaving 6 bases between the germline ends. The germline V gene encodes CDR1 GTSNPN and CDR2 SVGIG (reference sequence). DNA for the CDR3: TGTGCCTGGAGTGAACAGGACACCGGGGAGCTGTTTTTT. Protein sequence: CAWSEQDTGELFF. The entire variable domain, with the rest obtained from reference TRBV30 and TRBJ2-2, is as follows: SQTIHQWPATLVQPVGSPLSLECTVEGTSNPNLYWYRQAAGRGLQLLFYSVGIGQISSEVPQNLSASRPQDRQFILSSKKLLLSDSGFYLCAWSEQDTGELFFGEGSRLTVL.

The gene calls are TRBV5-1 and TRBJ2-2, with TRBD2 matching 9 bases. V was clipped by 4 bases and J by 3 bases; unmatched bases: 7. Germline values: CDR1 SGHRS, CDR2 YFSETQ. The CDR3 has 16 residues. CDR3 residues: CASSPLAGADTGELFF. The CDR3 DNA sequence: TGCGCCAGCAGCCCTTTAGCGGGGGCGGACACCGGGGAGCTGTTTTTT.

This clone is termed medium-sized. The chain has TRBV4-3 and TRBJ2-7; 7 bases agree with TRBD1. From germline, CDR1 is LGHNA and CDR2 YSLEER. The CDR3 totals 17 residues. Trimming removed 0 bases from V and 0 bases from J; junction bases left unmatched: 8. The DNA of the CDR3 is TGCGCCAGCAGCCAAGATTATGAGAACAGGGGCTCCTACGAGCAGTACTTC. It yields the protein CASSQDYENRGSYEQYF.

This clone was found a few times. The chain has TRBV5-1 and TRBJ2-1; TRBD2 agrees at 7 bases. J gave up 5 bases and V 0 bases, and 5 bases lay outside the gene matches. CDR1 and CDR2 (germline): SGHRS, YFSETQ. The CDR3 has 15 amino acids. The CDR3 coding sequence is TGCGCCAGCAGCTTGGTAAGCGGGGCTCACAATGAGCAGTTCTTC. This encodes CASSLVSGAHNEQFF.

The chain has TRBV10-3 and TRBJ2-5; 9 bases agree with TRBD2. Losses at the gene ends were 10 bases for V and 1 base for J; bases not matched to a gene: 7. Germline-derived CDR1 and CDR2 are ENHRY and SYGVKD. This CDR3 is 14 amino acids long. CDR3 DNA sequence: TGTGCCACAAGGGTGCGGGGGGGCCAAGAGACCCAGTACTTC. It yields the protein CATRVRGGQETQYF.

This clone was found a few times. The gene calls are TRBV30 and TRBJ2-5, with 15 bases matching TRBD2. The germline V gene encodes CDR1 GTSNPN and CDR2 SVGIG (reference sequence). Trimming took 6 bases from V and 3 from J; bases not matched to a gene: 11. The CDR3 length is 17 residues. The CDR3 nucleotides are TGTGCCTGCAGGACTAGCGGGGGGGCCTATTCGAAAGAGACCCAGTACTTC. This codes for CACRTSGGAYSKETQYF. The full variable domain, completed using reference TRBV30 and TRBJ2-5, is SQTIHQWPATLVQPVGSPLSLECTVEGTSNPNLYWYRQAAGRGLQLLFYSVGIGQISSEVPQNLSASRPQDRQFILSSKKLLLSDSGFYLCACRTSGGAYSKETQYFGPGTRLLVL.

The chain links TRBV28 to TRBJ1-5, with 12 bases fitting TRBD1. Trimming cost V 2 bases and J 6 bases; bases outside gene matches: 2. CDR3 size: 15 residues. Looked up from germline, CDR1 is MDHEN and CDR2 is SYDVKM. The CDR3 is CASSLGTGGFQPQHF. The CDR3, as DNA: TGTGCCAGCAGTTTAGGGACAGGGGGCTTTCAGCCCCAGCATTTT.

As regards this clone: Other DNA sequences in the same sample also yield this CDR3. The V gene is TRBV9, the J gene TRBJ1-1; D gene ambiguous. There are 14 residues in the CDR3. Trimming removed 0 bases at V and 1 base at J, with 7 bases between. Germline CDR1 reads SGDLS; CDR2 reads YYNGEE. The CDR3 loop reads CASSVGTANTEAFF. DNA for the CDR3: TGTGCCAGCAGCGTAGGCACAGCGAACACTGAAGCTTTCTTT.